This entry lists 32 T cell receptor beta chains sequenced from one sample in a study of shared clonotypes between healthy human individuals. TCRdb's table, derived via immunoSEQ multiplex PCR, lists solely in-frame clones and lacks some. The data show some 470,000 clones, with approximately 80% seen just once and 13% held by the top ten. Source material: PBMCs. The receptors were sampled from a woman aged 40 to 55 in good health. Some clones in this sample may be carry-over from other donors' samples.

The V and J genes are TRBV4-1 and TRBJ1-5; D is unclear. V lost 3 bases and J 5 bases, leaving 8 bases between the germline ends. Germline CDR1 is MGHRA and CDR2 is YSYEKL. This CDR3 region has 13 residues. The CDR3 sequence is CASSQRVDQPQHF. CDR3 DNA: TGCGCCAGCAGCCAGAGGGTGGATCAGCCCCAGCATTTT.

This sequence joins TRBV21-1 and TRBJ2-7. TRBV21-1 is labeled a pseudogene. The CDR3 is 15 residues long. The CDR3 here is CASSEPQPRSYEQYF. The CDR3 DNA sequence: TGTGCCAGCAGCGAACCCCAGCCACGCTCCTACGAGCAGTACTTC.

In this sample, this clone turned up once. The gene calls are TRBV11-3 and TRBJ2-1; unclear D gene. V shed 1 base and J shed 8 bases, with 9 bases lying between them. The CDR3 sequence is 13 residues long. Looked up from germline, CDR1 is SGHNT and CDR2 is YENEEA. CDR3 sequence (DNA): TGTGCCAGCAGCTTAGGTCCCAGAGATGAGCAGTTCTTC. Translation gives CASSLGPRDEQFF.

The rearrangement links TRBV7-2 to TRBJ1-1; D is undetermined. This CDR3 is built from 13 residues. Germline V gene lookup returns CDR1 SGHTA and CDR2 FQGNSA. The V end was cut by 8 bases, the J end by 5 bases, with 15 bases between. CDR3 DNA sequence: TGTGCCAGCGGCGAAAGGAAATCGACTGAAGCTTTCTTT. It translates to CASGERKSTEAFF. Based on the CDR3 plus reference TRBV7-2 and TRBJ1-1, the full variable domain is GAGVSQSPSNKVTEKGKDVELRCDPISGHTALYWYRQSLGQGLEFLIYFQGNSAPDKSGLPSDRFSAERTGGSVSTLTIQRTQQEDSAVYLCASGERKSTEAFFGQGTRLTVV.

This clone was recorded once. The chain couples TRBV10-3 to TRBJ2-3, with 10 bases matching TRBD2. V trimming: 3 bases; J trimming: 4 bases; junction bases outside the gene matches: 7. CDR1 is ENHRY and CDR2 is SYGVKD in the germline V gene. CDR3 length equals 16 residues. In nucleotides, the CDR3 is TGTGCCATCAGTGATACGAGCGGGAGGGCCTCAGATACGCAGTATTTT. Residues: CAISDTSGRASDTQYF.

The chain recombines TRBV2 with TRBJ2-2; D is unclear. This CDR3 contains 13 residues. Deletions cut 11 bases from V and 7 bases from J, with 17 bases between. The germline V gene has CDR1 SNHLY and CDR2 FYNNEI. The CDR3 bases are TGTGCCTGTACCCCTCTCTTAAACGGGGAGCTGTTTTTT. It is translated as CACTPLLNGELFF.

A note on this clone: At one of its ends the junction is not consistent with the germline gene, which may arise from a read error. The chain combines TRBV7-7 with TRBJ2-1; D gene ambiguous. CDR3 length: 13 residues. CDR1 is SSHAT, CDR2 FNYEAQ, per germline (reference sequence). The CDR3 here is CASSLAITDEQFF. CDR3 DNA: TGTGCTAGCAGCTTAGCAATCACCGACGAGCAGTTCTTC.

This clone was counted a single time. The chain recombines TRBV27 with TRBJ2-7; 8 nucleotides agree with TRBD1. The germline V gene encodes CDR1 MNHEY and CDR2 SMNVEV (reference sequence). Trimming at V came to 6 bases and at J to 1 base, leaving 11 bases not matched to a gene. There are 16 residues in the CDR3. The CDR3 DNA reads as TGTGCCAGCAGCCCAAAAGACGACAGGGGATCCTACGAGCAGTACTTC. This translates into CASSPKDDRGSYEQYF.

V gene TRBV7-3 combines with J gene TRBJ2-2; possible D gene TRBD1, 6 bases. Germline loops: CDR1 SGHTA, CDR2 FQGTGA. CDR3 length: 15 residues. V was shortened by 7 bases and J by 1 base, with 13 bases between the two germline ends. For the CDR3, the DNA is TGTGCCAGCAAATTGGAACAGGGGAACACCGGGGAGCTGTTTTTT. This translates into CASKLEQGNTGELFF. The full variable domain, in which reference TRBV7-3 and TRBJ2-2 provide the parts outside the CDR3, is GAGVSQTPSNKVTEKGKYVELRCDPISGHTALYWYRQSLGQGPEFLIYFQGTGAADDSGLPNDRFFAVRPEGSVSTLKIQRTERGDSAVYLCASKLEQGNTGELFFGEGSRLTVL.

The rearrangement links TRBV30 to TRBJ1-6, with TRBD1 matching 8 bases. With 3 bases clipped from V and 9 bases from J, the junction kept 4 bases outside the gene matches. CDR1 is GTSNPN and CDR2 is SVGIG in the germline V gene (reference sequence). The CDR3 has 13 residues. CDR3 region: CAWSPRGLSPLHF. DNA of the CDR3: TGTGCCTGGAGCCCCAGGGGGCTTTCACCCCTCCACTTT.

The chain recombines TRBV25-1 with TRBJ1-1; TRBD1 agrees at 9 bases. The CDR3 totals 14 residues. Trimming removed 7 bases from V and 6 bases from J; junction bases left unmatched: 9. Germline V lookup: CDR1 MGHDK, CDR2 SYGVNS. CDR3 sequence: CASTSRQGVAEAFF. In nucleotides, the CDR3 is TGTGCCAGCACCTCTAGACAGGGGGTTGCTGAAGCTTTCTTT. The full variable domain, completed using reference TRBV25-1 and TRBJ1-1, is EADIYQTPRYLVIGTGKKITLECSQTMGHDKMYWYQQDPGMELHLIHYSYGVNSTEKGDLSSESTVSRIRTEHFPLTLESARPSHTSQYLCASTSRQGVAEAFFGQGTRLTVV.

This clone turned up a few times. The V gene is TRBV11-1, the J gene TRBJ2-1; 8 bases are shared with TRBD1. The germline V gene has CDR1 SGHAT and CDR2 FQDESV (reference sequence). The CDR3 loop spans 16 amino acids. V dropped 0 bases and J dropped 8; count of bases not matched to a gene: 9. The CDR3 spells CASSLATTGEVDEQFF. The CDR3 DNA follows: TGTGCCAGCAGCTTAGCGACGACAGGGGAGGTCGATGAGCAGTTCTTC.

The genes are TRBV21-1 and TRBJ2-1; TRBD1 is the table's D call and was not checked against the DNA. TRBV21-1 is annotated as a pseudogene. This CDR3 is built from 16 residues. CDR3 protein: CASSPHRGRSPNEQFF. CDR3 sequence (DNA): TGTGCCAGCAGCCCTCACAGGGGGCGCTCCCCGAATGAGCAGTTCTTC.

This clone was recorded many times. The same CDR3 is also encoded by other DNA sequences in this sample. This sequence joins TRBV6-5 and TRBJ1-1; no clear D. The CDR3 is made up of 14 amino acids. V lost 0 bases and J 8 bases, leaving 13 bases between the germline ends. Germline-derived CDR1 and CDR2 are MNHEY and SVGAGI. The CDR3 region is CASSYSTTGVEAFF. DNA of the CDR3: TGTGCCAGCAGTTACTCGACAACTGGGGTCGAAGCTTTCTTT.

The chain has TRBV2 and TRBJ2-3; 10 bases map to TRBD2. V dropped 7 bases and J dropped 1; count of bases not matched to a gene: 2. The CDR3 is 14 amino acids. Germline V CDR1 and CDR2: SNHLY, FYNNEI. The CDR3 DNA follows: TGTGCCAGCAAGGGGACTAGCGGCACAGATACGCAGTATTTT. Residues: CASKGTSGTDTQYF.

The chain uses TRBV18 and TRBJ1-2, with D tentatively TRBD1 (5 bases). Germline V gene sequence: CDR1 KGHSH, CDR2 LQKENI. The V gene lost 3 bases and the J gene lost 4 bases, with 9 bases spanning the gap. The CDR3 totals 13 residues. The CDR3 loop reads CASSPTQGYGYTF. CDR3 sequence (DNA): TGTGCCAGCTCACCGACCCAGGGCTATGGCTACACCTTC.

This clone was counted a few times. The chain carries TRBV27 and TRBJ1-2; D is unresolved. This CDR3 has 15 residues. V gave up 0 bases and J gave up 3 bases, with 11 bases separating them. Per germline, CDR1 MNHEY and CDR2 SMNVEV (reference sequence). CDR3 nucleotides: TGTGCCAGCAGTTTATCAGTCCCGGGGTACTATGGCTACACCTTC. As protein: CASSLSVPGYYGYTF.

The chain recombines TRBV14 with TRBJ2-5; 7 nucleotides line up with TRBD2. The ends lost 6 bases at V and 3 bases at J; junction bases unmatched: 7. CDR3 length: 14 amino acids. In germline, CDR1 is SGHDN, CDR2 FVKESK. The CDR3 DNA reads as TGTGCCAGCAGTCTTTCGGGACTAAAAGAGACCCAGTACTTC. It yields the protein CASSLSGLKETQYF. The full variable domain, with the rest looked up from reference TRBV14 and TRBJ2-5, is EAGVTQFPSHSVIEKGQTVTLRCDPISGHDNLYWYRRVMGKEIKFLLHFVKESKQDESGMPNNRFLAERTGGTYSTLKVQPAELEDSGVYFCASSLSGLKETQYFGPGTRLLVL.

The rearrangement joins TRBV27 to TRBJ2-2; possibly TRBD1 for D (6 bases). Trimming stripped 6 bases from V and 7 bases from J, with 15 bases between. The CDR3 totals 14 residues. Germline V gene lookup returns CDR1 MNHEY and CDR2 SMNVEV (reference sequence). CDR3 sequence: CASRQNQGYGELFF. Here the CDR3 DNA reads TGTGCCAGCAGGCAAAATCAGGGGTACGGGGAGCTGTTTTTT.

The chain has TRBV6-6 and TRBJ2-1; D remains ambiguous. The CDR3 runs 12 residues. Looked up from germline, CDR1 is MNHNY and CDR2 is SVGAGI (reference sequence). Trimming shortened V by 0 bases and J by 6 bases, and 3 bases separated the two germline ends. The CDR3 sequence: CASSYSGNEQFF. As DNA, the CDR3 is TGTGCCAGCAGTTACTCGGGCAATGAGCAGTTCTTC.

As concerns this clone: The sample has other DNA sequences that encode this CDR3 too. The chain carries TRBV6-1 and TRBJ2-5; TRBD1 is a possible D gene (6 bases). Trimming removed 1 base at V and 3 bases at J, with 6 bases between. This CDR3 has 13 amino acids. Germline CDR1 MNHNS, CDR2 SASEGT. The CDR3 region has the DNA TGTGCCAGCAGTGAAGGACAGGAAGAGACCCAGTACTTC. This codes for CASSEGQEETQYF.

Details on this clone: This is likely an artifact of a read error, given a far larger clone one base away. The chain uses TRBV30 and TRBJ2-5; perhaps TRBD2 as D (6 bases). Germline V lookup: CDR1 GTSNPN, CDR2 SVGIG (reference sequence). Trimming removed 5 bases at V and 2 bases at J, with 18 bases between. The CDR3 extends over 15 amino acids. CDR3: CAWGPGRGLQETQYF. CDR3 DNA sequence: TGTGCCTGGGGTCCCGGGCGGGGATTGCAAGAGACCCAGTACTTC.

As DNA, the CDR3 is TGTGCCAGCAGCTTAGATAACCAAGAGACCCAGTACTTC. This gives the protein CASSLDNQETQYF. The chain combines TRBV11-2 with TRBJ2-5; no firm D call. Germline V gives CDR1 SGHAT, CDR2 FQNNGV. Trimming shortened V by 0 bases and J by 0 bases, and 2 bases separated the two germline ends. The CDR3 runs 13 residues.

The gene calls are TRBV5-1 and TRBJ2-1, with D perhaps assigned TRBD1 or TRBD2 (5 bases each). V was cut by 0 bases and J by 8 bases, with 15 bases left in between. Germline CDR1 and CDR2: SGHRS and YFSETQ. The CDR3 runs 15 residues. For the CDR3, the DNA is TGCGCCAGCAGCTTGGATCCAGGGAGCATCTATGAGCAGTTCTTC. It encodes CASSLDPGSIYEQFF. The full variable domain, in which reference TRBV5-1 and TRBJ2-1 provide the parts outside the CDR3, is KAGVTQTPRYLIKTRGQQVTLSCSPISGHRSVSWYQQTPGQGLQFLFEYFSETQRNKGNFPGRFSGRQFSNSRSEMNVSTLELGDSALYLCASSLDPGSIYEQFFGPGTRLTVL.

In DNA, the CDR3 is TGTGCCAGCAGCTTGGCGCGGGGACTAGCGGGAGGTAGGCTCAACGAGCAGTACTTC. Protein product: CASSLARGLAGGRLNEQYF. The J gene is TRBJ2-7, the V gene TRBV7-9, with TRBD2 identical over 15 bases. CDR1 is SEHNR and CDR2 is FQNEAQ in the germline V gene (reference sequence). Losses at the gene ends were 3 bases for V and 5 bases for J; bases not matched to a gene: 14. The CDR3 contains 19 residues.

The chain recombines TRBV18 with TRBJ2-7; the D is unclear. The CDR3 covers 14 residues. Germline CDR1 and CDR2: KGHSH and LQKENI. Trimming removed 3 bases at V and 2 bases at J, with 11 bases between. This CDR3 reads CASSPRPGPYEQYF. The CDR3 DNA reads as TGTGCCAGCTCACCTAGGCCAGGACCCTACGAGCAGTACTTC.

The chain recombines TRBV29-1 with TRBJ1-1, with D possibly being TRBD1 (6 bases). CDR1 SQVTM and CDR2 ANQGSEA come from the germline V gene. The CDR3 totals 10 residues. V shed 6 bases and J shed 6 bases, with 8 bases lying between them. The CDR3 reads CSVRTAEAFF. The CDR3 region has the DNA TGCAGCGTGAGGACAGCTGAAGCTTTCTTT. Complete variable domain (other parts from reference TRBV29-1 and TRBJ1-1): SAVISQKPSRDICQRGTSLTIQCQVDSQVTMMFWYRQQPGQSLTLIATANQGSEATYESGFVIDKFPISRPNLTFSTLTVSNMSPEDSSIYLCSVRTAEAFFGQGTRLTVV.

This chain links TRBV7-8 with TRBJ2-3; no definite D call. Trimming removed 2 bases from V and 2 bases from J, with 11 bases in between. Germline-derived CDR1 and CDR2 are SGHVS and FQNEAQ. The CDR3 length is 15 residues. CDR3 in amino acids: CASSLTGRVTDTQYF. Here the CDR3 DNA reads TGTGCCAGCAGCTTAACGGGTCGGGTCACAGATACGCAGTATTTT. The variable domain in full, completed from reference TRBV7-8 and TRBJ2-3, reads GAGVSQSPRYKVAKRGQDVALRCDPISGHVSLFWYQQALGQGPEFLTYFQNEAQLDKSGLPSDRFFAERPEGSVSTLKIQRTQQEDSAVYLCASSLTGRVTDTQYFGPGTRLTVL.

The chain combines TRBV6-1 with TRBJ2-7; 7 positions agree with TRBD1. Trimming cost V 5 bases and J 2 bases; bases outside gene matches: 9. The CDR3 covers 15 residues. Per the germline V gene, CDR1 is MNHNS and CDR2 is SASEGT. CDR3 DNA sequence: TGTGCCAGCAGTATCCGACCGCAGGGGGCCTACGAGCAGTACTTC. Amino acids: CASSIRPQGAYEQYF.

This clone showed up many times. The genes are TRBV4-1 and TRBJ2-5; TRBD1 is a possible D gene (5 bases). The end of the DNA aligns better with TRBJ2-7, so the J call may be wrong. Germline-derived CDR1 and CDR2 are MGHRA and YSYEKL. This CDR3 has 11 amino acids. CDR3 residues: CASSQQGEQYF. CDR3 coding DNA: TGCGCCAGCAGCCAACAGGGCGAGCAGTACTTC.

The genes are TRBV5-1 and TRBJ2-3, with 7 positions matching TRBD1. V gave up 5 bases and J gave up 0 bases; unmatched junction bases: 9. Germline V CDR1 and CDR2: SGHRS, YFSETQ. The CDR3 runs 16 residues. CDR3: CASRRDSSLSTDTQYF. The CDR3 nucleotides are TGCGCCAGCAGAAGGGACAGCAGCCTAAGCACAGATACGCAGTATTTT.

The chain carries TRBV2 and TRBJ1-5, with TRBD1 matching over 8 bases. V lost 6 bases to trimming and J lost 7 bases; unmatched junction nucleotides: 5. Looked up from germline, CDR1 is SNHLY and CDR2 is FYNNEI. The CDR3 spans 13 residues. The CDR3 sequence is CASRDRVLQPQHF. Here the CDR3 DNA reads TGTGCCAGCAGGGACAGGGTTTTGCAGCCCCAGCATTTT.